This T cell receptor (beta chain) was captured in a study of glioma-infiltrating T cells after dendritic cell vaccination. No glioblastoma patient carried an isocitrate dehydrogenase mutation. The immunoSEQ assay amplified TCRB CDR3 from up to 2 ug DNA. Using immunoSEQ multiplex PCR, the repertoire was profiled, and TCRdb retains in-frame clones only, with some absent. In the table there are 95,000 to 110,000 clones, around 81% of which are singletons. Germline-derived CDR1 and CDR2 are MNHEY and SVGAGI. The CDR3 has 15 residues. V shed 2 bases and J shed 6 bases, with 16 bases lying between them. V is TRBV6-5 and J is TRBJ1-1; no definite D call. The sequencing here drew on blood, taken before dendritic cell vaccination. The receptor was isolated from a human donor with glioblastoma. CDR3 protein: CASSYARWEYAEAFF. The CDR3 bases are TGTGCCAGCAGTTACGCTCGTTGGGAGTACGCTGAAGCTTTCTTT.